This T cell receptor (beta chain) was recovered during a study of blood T cell repertoires in COVID-19. Repertoires were generated with immunoSEQ multiplex PCR, while TCRdb's copy carries only in-frame clones and drops some. The sample contains 450,000 or so clones, around 91% of which appear only once. Sequenced sample: peripheral blood. This TCR was recovered from a woman between 40 and 50 years old with COVID-19, enrolled during active disease.

Written as DNA, the CDR3 is TGTGCCAGCAGTTATGTGACAGGTGATTCGAACACTGAAGCTTTCTTT. This sequence encodes CASSYVTGDSNTEAFF. The rearrangement uses TRBV6-2 or TRBV6-3 and TRBJ1-1; tentative D call: TRBD1 (6 bases). Germline CDR1 reads MNHEY; CDR2 reads SVGEGT. This CDR3 comprises 16 residues. V was trimmed by 3 bases and J by 1 base, leaving 15 bases between them.